This TCR beta chain came from a study of blood T cell repertoires in COVID-19. Whole-study context: Samples taken during acute and convalescent COVID-19 were collected in the United States, Italy and Spain. PBMCs, B-cell-depleted T cells, or T cells were the source of the cDNA or gDNA that made up the material.

Authors' analysis steps: Estimates of nucleated cell counts were drawn from the amplification of reference gene primers. Libraries were prepared by immunoSEQ multiplex PCR; TCRdb keeps only in-frame clonotypes and omits some of them. V and J calls and clone size are those listed in that table; D and trimming were worked out from the DNA. The data hold around 30,000 clones, with roughly 80% observed a single time. This clone was seen a single time. CDR1 MNHEY and CDR2 SMNVEV come from the germline V gene (reference sequence). The CDR3 covers 16 residues. V was trimmed by 5 bases and J by 2 bases, leaving 13 bases between them.

The sequencing sample was made of peripheral blood. The chain has TRBV27 and TRBJ2-6; D may be TRBD1 (5 bases). The sequence derives from an elderly man with active or convalescent COVID-19. The CDR3 DNA reads as TGTGCCAGCAGTCTCCAGGGAATAACTGGGGCCAACGTCCTGACTTTC. This codes for CASSLQGITGANVLTF.